This TCR beta chain was obtained from a study of PD-1 blockade in classical Hodgkin lymphoma. Remarks on this clone: No antigen is known for it.

Clones were sequenced by immunoSEQ multiplex PCR, and TCRdb holds only the in-frame ones, with some missing. The repertoire holds some 58,000 clones, with 88% as singletons. The V gene end was trimmed by 2 bases and the J gene end by 6 bases; junction bases not matched to a gene: 4. This CDR3 is built from 15 residues. The germline V gene has CDR1 MDHEN and CDR2 SYDVKM. Study-wide results and caveats: The study found that TCR diversity rose significantly by C4D1 in CD4+ but not CD8+ cells.

Each and every patient relapsed after autologous stem cell transplantation, and patients got differing brentuximab vedotin exposure. The sequenced sample was peripheral blood mononuclear cells (PBMCs), obtained before the second cycle of nivolumab. The sequence derives from a human donor with classical Hodgkin lymphoma. The rearrangement joins TRBV28 to TRBJ2-2; 9 bases are a match to TRBD2. As DNA, the CDR3 is TGTGCCAGCAGTTTAGAGCGGGGGGTCGCCGGGGAGCTGTTTTTT. It encodes CASSLERGVAGELFF.